This T cell receptor beta chain was recorded in a study of blood T cell repertoires in COVID-19. Study information: T cells, B-cell-depleted T cells, or PBMCs supplied cDNA or gDNA.

This clone occurred a few times. The CDR3 does not end in the conserved phenylalanine or tryptophan, so this is likely a read error. The DNA is omitted, as the CDR3 cannot be located on it reliably, and the CDR3 follows TCRdb's listing. Study processing details: Reference gene primer amplification yielded estimated nucleated cell counts. Assay used: immunoSEQ multiplex PCR; TCRdb lists only in-frame clones, some missing. Clonal size and the V and J genes are those of that table, whereas D and trimming came from the DNA. The table shows about 14,000 clones, with under 80% occurring only once. The CDR3 region is 13 residues in length, termini included. CDR1 is MNHNS, CDR2 SASEGT, per germline.

This sequence joins TRBV6-1 and TRBJ1-1; TRBD1, the D gene given by the table, was not confirmed from the DNA. The TCR originated in an elderly woman with acute or convalescent COVID-19. The material sequenced was peripheral blood. The CDR3 region is CASSEAQRDRSPL.